These 20 T cell receptor beta chains were sequenced from one sample in a study of somatic mutations in cytotoxic T cells in rheumatoid arthritis. This table comes from immunoSEQ multiplex PCR, and its TCRdb copy is limited to in-frame clones, with some not included. Among some 10,000 clones, approximately 70% were seen once, and the ten largest hold 38%. Sequencing was performed on CD8+ T cells sorted from blood. The receptors stem from a man between 60 and 75 years old in good health.

The V call is TRBV2, the J call TRBJ2-5; 14 positions agree with TRBD2. The CDR3 loop spans 18 amino acids. The V gene end was trimmed by 5 bases and the J gene end by 2 bases; junction bases not matched to a gene: 10. Germline-derived CDR1 and CDR2 are SNHLY and FYNNEI. The CDR3 bases are TGTGCCAGCAGTTCCGGGACTAGCGGGAGACCTGGACAAGAGACCCAGTACTTC. This sequence encodes CASSSGTSGRPGQETQYF.

The chain uses TRBV4-3 and TRBJ2-1, with 8 bases matching TRBD1. This CDR3 has 15 amino acids. CDR1 is LGHNA, CDR2 YSLEER, per germline. Trimming cost V 1 base and J 9 bases; bases outside gene matches: 8. CDR3 loop: CASSQGIPGGGEQFF. CDR3 nucleotides: TGCGCCAGCAGCCAAGGGATTCCAGGGGGCGGTGAGCAGTTCTTC.

The chain couples TRBV29-1 to TRBJ2-3; the D is unclear. Trimming took 5 bases from V and 1 from J, leaving 7 bases between them. Per the germline V gene, CDR1 is SQVTM and CDR2 is ANQGSEA. The CDR3 loop spans 12 amino acids. CDR3 sequence reads: CSVWLGTDTQYF. The CDR3 region has the DNA TGCAGCGTTTGGTTGGGCACAGATACGCAGTATTTT.

The chain joins TRBV28 to TRBJ2-7; TRBD1 is a possible D gene (6 bases). Germline V gene lookup returns CDR1 MDHEN and CDR2 SYDVKM. The CDR3 loop spans 15 amino acids. The V and J ends lost 1 base and 0 bases respectively, with 10 bases between them. The CDR3 region is CASSLSRDTSYEQYF. The CDR3 DNA reads as TGTGCCAGCAGTTTATCCCGGGACACCTCCTACGAGCAGTACTTC.

The V and J genes are TRBV13 and TRBJ2-1; 11 nucleotides agree with TRBD2. Trimming took 3 bases from V and 5 from J; bases not matched to a gene: 3. CDR3 length: 15 amino acids. Germline-derived CDR1 and CDR2 are PRHDT and FYEKMQ (reference sequence). CDR3 amino acids: CASSFSGGADNEQFF. In nucleotides, the CDR3 is TGTGCCAGCAGCTTTAGCGGGGGGGCCGACAATGAGCAGTTCTTC.

The rearrangement links TRBV9 to TRBJ2-2; D gene unclear. With 4 bases removed from V and 7 bases from J, the gap between germline ends came to 11 bases. This CDR3 is built from 13 residues. Germline V gene lookup returns CDR1 SGDLS and CDR2 YYNGEE. CDR3 sequence (DNA): TGTGCCAGCAGCTCCCCCCCGGGCGGGGAGCTGTTTTTT. It codes for CASSSPPGGELFF.

The gene calls are TRBV9 and TRBJ1-3; D is perhaps TRBD1 (6 bases). The V gene lost 4 bases and the J gene lost 0 bases, with 11 bases spanning the gap. Germline V gene sequence: CDR1 SGDLS, CDR2 YYNGEE. The CDR3 extends over 15 amino acids. The CDR3 here is CASSPTGNSGNTIYF. CDR3 sequence (DNA): TGTGCCAGCAGCCCAACAGGGAACTCTGGAAACACCATATATTTT.

This chain links TRBV27 with TRBJ2-5; TRBD1 matches 12 bases. With V trimmed by 8 bases and J by 5 bases, 12 bases remained unmatched. CDR1 is MNHEY and CDR2 is SMNVEV in the germline V gene (reference sequence). This CDR3 region has 16 residues. Written as DNA, the CDR3 is TGTGCCAGCCGACTAACCGGGACAGGGGGCAGCGAGACCCAGTACTTC. Translated, it gives CASRLTGTGGSETQYF.

This sequence joins TRBV6-1 and TRBJ1-2, with 7 bases identical to TRBD1. CDR3 length: 14 amino acids. Germline CDR1 and CDR2: MNHNS and SASEGT. V trimming: 4 bases; J trimming: 4 bases; junction bases outside the gene matches: 6. The CDR3 bases are TGTGCCAGCAGTGCCTTCGGGACAGTCTATGGCTACACCTTC. It is translated as CASSAFGTVYGYTF.

The chain joins TRBV4-2 to TRBJ2-7; TRBD1 agrees at 7 bases. Trimming took 0 bases from V and 0 from J; bases not matched to a gene: 5. In germline, CDR1 is LGHNA, CDR2 YNFKEQ. CDR3 length: 16 residues. For the CDR3, the DNA is TGTGCCAGCAGCCAAGAAAGTGGGACAGCCTCCTACGAGCAGTACTTC. This encodes CASSQESGTASYEQYF.

The chain links TRBV5-1 to TRBJ2-7; 7 bases line up with TRBD2. Germline CDR1 is SGHRS and CDR2 is YFSETQ. V lost 1 base to trimming and J lost 1 base; unmatched junction nucleotides: 5. The CDR3 extends over 15 amino acids. CDR3 in DNA: TGCGCCAGCAGCTTGCCCGGGGGGAATTCCTACGAGCAGTACTTC. It translates to CASSLPGGNSYEQYF.

The rearrangement links TRBV15 to TRBJ2-7; D possibly uses TRBD1 or TRBD2 (5 bases each). The CDR3 consists of 18 residues. The V end was cut by 5 bases, the J end by 0 bases, with 23 bases between. The germline gives CDR1 LNHNV, CDR2 YYDKDF (reference sequence). The CDR3 loop reads CATSGQTRDGTFSYEQYF. DNA of the CDR3: TGTGCCACCAGCGGACAAACAAGGGACGGAACCTTCTCCTACGAGCAGTACTTC.

This sequence joins TRBV5-4 and TRBJ1-5; possibly TRBD1 for D (5 bases). The V gene lost 0 bases and the J gene lost 7 bases, with 8 bases spanning the gap. Germline V lookup: CDR1 SGHNT, CDR2 YYREEE (reference sequence). The CDR3 length is 13 residues. The CDR3 is CASSLEGRQPQHF. The CDR3 nucleotides are TGTGCCAGCAGCTTGGAGGGGCGGCAGCCCCAGCATTTT.

The V gene is TRBV27, the J gene TRBJ1-4; TRBD1 aligns across 9 bases. Germline V gives CDR1 MNHEY, CDR2 SMNVEV (reference sequence). V gave up 4 bases and J gave up 7 bases; unmatched junction bases: 7. The CDR3 has 15 amino acids. CDR3: CASSSPGTGSEKLFF. Here the CDR3 DNA reads TGTGCCAGCAGTTCCCCCGGGACAGGGAGTGAAAAACTGTTTTTT. The complete variable domain, with remaining parts taken from reference TRBV27 and TRBJ1-4, reads EAQVTQNPRYLITVTGKKLTVTCSQNMNHEYMSWYRQDPGLGLRQIYYSMNVEVTDKGDVPEGYKVSRKEKRNFPLILESPSPNQTSLYFCASSSPGTGSEKLFFGSGTQLSVL.

The rearrangement uses TRBV21-1 and TRBJ2-7; TRBD1, the table's D call, was not compared with the DNA. TRBV21-1 is an annotated pseudogene. The CDR3 runs 13 residues. The CDR3 coding sequence is TGTGCTAAGAGGACAGGGGAGTTCCACGAGCAGTACTTC. Translating gives CAKRTGEFHEQYF.

The V gene is TRBV6-5, the J gene TRBJ2-5; D perhaps matches TRBD1 (6 bases). The germline V gene encodes CDR1 MNHEY and CDR2 SVGAGI. The CDR3 covers 15 residues. The V end was cut by 6 bases, the J end by 5 bases, with 19 bases between. The CDR3 reads CASSPSRRGEETQYF. The DNA for the CDR3 is TGTGCCAGCAGCCCTAGCCGCAGGGGAGAGGAGACCCAGTACTTC.

The chain employs TRBV10-3 and TRBJ1-5; no reliable D call. V was clipped by 2 bases and J by 7 bases, with 12 bases between them. In germline, CDR1 is ENHRY, CDR2 SYGVKD. This CDR3 contains 14 residues. The CDR3 loop is CAISEGVETQPQHF. Here the CDR3 DNA reads TGTGCCATCAGTGAGGGGGTTGAAACGCAGCCCCAGCATTTT.

This clone was counted only a few times. CDR3 in DNA: TGCGCCAGCAGCCGGGACTTATACGAGCAGTACTTC. It encodes CASSRDLYEQYF. The chain combines TRBV4-1 with TRBJ2-7; a possible D gene is TRBD2 (6 bases). Germline V gene sequence: CDR1 MGHRA, CDR2 YSYEKL. The V end lost 4 bases, the J end lost 4 bases, and 8 bases lay between the germline ends. This CDR3 contains 12 residues.

This chain uses TRBV28 with TRBJ1-5; D not resolved. The germline V gene has CDR1 MDHEN and CDR2 SYDVKM. The CDR3 has 13 amino acids. The V and J ends lost 2 bases and 1 base respectively, with 3 bases between them. In DNA, the CDR3 is TGTGCCAGCAGTTTAGGGAGCAATCAGCCCCAGCATTTT. Its protein is CASSLGSNQPQHF.

The chain recombines TRBV7-6 with TRBJ2-7; D gene unclear. Germline V gene data show CDR1 as SGHVS and CDR2 as FNYEAQ. V shed 1 base and J shed 0 bases, with 10 bases lying between them. The length of the CDR3 is 15 residues. DNA for the CDR3: TGTGCCAGCAGCTTAGAATCTGGGGACTCCTACGAGCAGTACTTC. The encoded protein is CASSLESGDSYEQYF.